This T cell receptor (beta chain) stems from a study of T cell repertoires in cytomegalovirus infection. Study-level information: Through public TCR beta signatures, both CMV infection and matching HLA type were indicated.

This clonotype has a count of ten or more. TCRdb re-called the reads through MiXCR, storing one row per CDR3 protein. The data contain about 200,000 distinct CDR3 sequences, roughly 9.8% of them seen just once; the ten biggest clones take up 4.6%. Sequenced: PBMCs. This sequence was found in a human donor in good health (CMV status not recorded). Some clones in this sample may be carry-over from other donors' samples.

The CDR3 DNA sequence: TGTGCCAGCAGCATAGAGGTCGGGGAGCTGTTTTTT. It codes for CASSIEVGELFF. The chain couples TRBV7-2 to TRBJ2-2, with D hard to call. Trimming shortened V by 5 bases and J by 7 bases, and 8 bases separated the two germline ends. The germline gives CDR1 SGHTA, CDR2 FQGNSA. The CDR3 totals 12 residues.